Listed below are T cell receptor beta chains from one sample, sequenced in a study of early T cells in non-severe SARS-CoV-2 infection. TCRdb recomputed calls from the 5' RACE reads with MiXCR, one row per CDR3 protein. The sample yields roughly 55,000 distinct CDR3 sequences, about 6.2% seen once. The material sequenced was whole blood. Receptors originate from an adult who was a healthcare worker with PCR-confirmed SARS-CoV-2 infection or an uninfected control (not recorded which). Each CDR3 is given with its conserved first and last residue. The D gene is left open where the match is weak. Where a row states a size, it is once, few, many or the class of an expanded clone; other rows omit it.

cdr3_nt: TGTGCCAGTAAAAGGCGGAACTCTGGGGCCAACGTCCTGACTTTC
cdr3_aa: CASKRRNSGANVLTF
v_call: TRBV19
clone_size: many
d_call: -
j_call: TRBJ2-6

cdr3_nt: TGTGCCATCAGCCAATCATCCGACAGGGGTATCAACGAGCAGTACTTC
cdr3_aa: CAISQSSDRGINEQYF
v_call: TRBV10-3
clone_size: many
d_call: TRBD1
j_call: TRBJ2-7

cdr3_nt: TGCGCCAGCAGCCAAGAGATCCAGGGGGCGCAGACCCAGTACTTC
cdr3_aa: CASSQEIQGAQTQYF
v_call: TRBV4-3
clone_size: -
d_call: TRBD1
j_call: TRBJ2-5

cdr3_nt: TGTGCCAGCAGCTTGGGACCGAGGAATTCACCCCTCCACTTT
cdr3_aa: CASSLGPRNSPLHF
v_call: TRBV5-6
clone_size: many
d_call: -
j_call: TRBJ1-6

cdr3_nt: TGTGCCAGCAGCTTCCACGGCTTCGGCGATCAGCCCCAGCATTTT
cdr3_aa: CASSFHGFGDQPQHF
v_call: TRBV7-2
clone_size: many
d_call: -
j_call: TRBJ1-5

cdr3_nt: TGTGCCAGCAGCCAAGGACAGGGTGAGGAGACCCAGTACTTC
cdr3_aa: CASSQGQGEETQYF
v_call: TRBV12-3/TRBV12-4
clone_size: many
d_call: TRBD1
j_call: TRBJ2-5

cdr3_nt: TGTGCCAGCAGCCGGACAACGAACACTGAAGCTTTCTTT
cdr3_aa: CASSRTTNTEAFF
v_call: TRBV14
clone_size: few
d_call: -
j_call: TRBJ1-1

cdr3_nt: TGTGCCAGTAGTACTAGCGGGGGAAACATTCAGTACTTC
cdr3_aa: CASSTSGGNIQYF
v_call: TRBV19
clone_size: -
d_call: TRBD2
j_call: TRBJ2-4

cdr3_nt: TGCAGTGCCGACGGGACGGCTAATTCACCCCTCCACTTT
cdr3_aa: CSADGTANSPLHF
v_call: TRBV20-1
clone_size: many
d_call: -
j_call: TRBJ1-6

cdr3_nt: TGTGCCAGCACTCCCTCCAATGAGCAGTTCTTC
cdr3_aa: CASTPSNEQFF
v_call: TRBV6-1
clone_size: -
d_call: -
j_call: TRBJ2-1

cdr3_nt: TGTGCCAGCAGCTTAGACAGGGGACTCTCCTACGAGCAGTACTTC
cdr3_aa: CASSLDRGLSYEQYF
v_call: TRBV7-8
clone_size: many
d_call: -
j_call: TRBJ2-7

cdr3_nt: TGTGCCAGCAGCTTGGAAAGGGGAGGGAATCAGCCCCAGCATTTT
cdr3_aa: CASSLERGGNQPQHF
v_call: TRBV7-2
clone_size: many
d_call: -
j_call: TRBJ1-5

cdr3_nt: TGTGCCCGTTCAGCCGGGGGAAGCTCCTACGAGCAGTACTTC
cdr3_aa: CARSAGGSSYEQYF
v_call: TRBV2
clone_size: many
d_call: -
j_call: TRBJ2-7

cdr3_nt: TGTGCCAGCAGCGGACCGGGCGGTACGCAGTATTTT
cdr3_aa: CASSGPGGTQYF
v_call: TRBV2
clone_size: many
d_call: -
j_call: TRBJ2-3

cdr3_nt: TGTGCCAGCAGTTTAACCCTGACAGGGGCAAACTATGGCTACACCTTC
cdr3_aa: CASSLTLTGANYGYTF
v_call: TRBV12-3/TRBV12-4
clone_size: many
d_call: TRBD1
j_call: TRBJ1-2

cdr3_nt: TGTGCCAGCAGAGAGGGAACCATGGGTAACATTCAGTACTTC
cdr3_aa: CASREGTMGNIQYF
v_call: TRBV28
clone_size: few
d_call: -
j_call: TRBJ2-4

cdr3_nt: TGTGCCAGTAGTCCCCCAGGGGCGGGCTACACCTTC
cdr3_aa: CASSPPGAGYTF
v_call: TRBV19
clone_size: once
d_call: -
j_call: TRBJ1-2

cdr3_nt: TGTGCCAGCAGTTACACGTTCTACAGCTCCTACGAGCAGTACTTC
cdr3_aa: CASSYTFYSSYEQYF
v_call: TRBV6-2/TRBV6-3
clone_size: -
d_call: -
j_call: TRBJ2-7

cdr3_nt: TGTGCCAGCAGCCCGCGGATGGACGCAGGGGATACGCAGTATTTT
cdr3_aa: CASSPRMDAGDTQYF
v_call: TRBV5-8
clone_size: -
d_call: -
j_call: TRBJ2-3

cdr3_nt: TGCAGTGCTAGAGTCCCTGTTAGCTCCTATAATTCACCCCTCCACTTT
cdr3_aa: CSARVPVSSYNSPLHF
v_call: TRBV20-1
clone_size: many
d_call: -
j_call: TRBJ1-6

cdr3_nt: TGTGCCAGCTCACCACTCCCCCCAAGGACAGGGGTTAATTCACCCCTCCACTTT
cdr3_aa: CASSPLPPRTGVNSPLHF
v_call: TRBV18
clone_size: -
d_call: TRBD1
j_call: TRBJ1-6

cdr3_nt: TGTGCCAGCAGCAACGACAGGGGCTTGAACACTGAAGCTTTCTTT
cdr3_aa: CASSNDRGLNTEAFF
v_call: TRBV7-2
clone_size: many
d_call: TRBD1
j_call: TRBJ1-1

cdr3_nt: TGCGCCAGCAGCCTGGAGGGGTTTGGCTACACCTTC
cdr3_aa: CASSLEGFGYTF
v_call: TRBV5-1
clone_size: many
d_call: -
j_call: TRBJ1-2

cdr3_nt: TGTGCCACCAGCAGAGTGGCAGGGGTCTACAATGAGCAGTTCTTC
cdr3_aa: CATSRVAGVYNEQFF
v_call: TRBV15
clone_size: -
d_call: -
j_call: TRBJ2-1

cdr3_nt: TGTGCCAGCAGCCCCAGCTGGGGTAGCAAAAACATTCAGTACTTC
cdr3_aa: CASSPSWGSKNIQYF
v_call: TRBV7-9
clone_size: -
d_call: -
j_call: TRBJ2-4

cdr3_nt: TGTGCCACCAGCCCGGGCCCCGGGGATAGCAATCAGCCCCAGCATTTT
cdr3_aa: CATSPGPGDSNQPQHF
v_call: TRBV15
clone_size: many
d_call: -
j_call: TRBJ1-5

cdr3_nt: TGTGCCAGCGGAATTAAGCCCCAGCATTTT
cdr3_aa: CASGIKPQHF
v_call: TRBV6-5
clone_size: many
d_call: -
j_call: TRBJ1-5